These T cell receptor beta chains were read from a single sample in a study of stem cell transplantation in POMP-related autoinflammatory disease. Sequencing was performed with immunoSEQ multiplex PCR; in TCRdb, only in-frame clones are kept and a portion is missing. This table holds roughly 28,000 clones, approximately 85% found once. This specimen was CD4+ T cells from PBMCs, taken before stem cell transplantation. The receptors derive from a human donor with POMP-related autoinflammation and immune dysregulation (PRAID). Both conserved end residues are part of each CDR3. D genes are given only for firm matches. For some rows the clone size is stated as once, few or many, or as a class when expanded; others skip it.

d_call j_call v_call clone_size cdr3_aa cdr3_nt
- TRBJ2-5 TRBV4-2 once CASSQEGSPRVGPETQYF TGTGCCAGCAGCCAAGAGGGCTCCCCAAGGGTTGGTCCAGAGACCCAGTACTTC
TRBD2 TRBJ2-3 TRBV2 - CASSAELAGAGSTDTQYF TGTGCCAGCAGTGCCGAGCTAGCGGGGGCGGGGAGCACAGATACGCAGTATTTT
TRBD1 TRBJ1-2 TRBV28 few CASFSGQGSYGYTF TGTGCCAGTTTCTCAGGACAGGGATCCTATGGCTACACCTTC
- TRBJ1-6 TRBV13 - CASSSSVQLPGNSPLHF TGTGCCAGCAGCTCCTCTGTCCAGCTTCCCGGGAATTCACCCCTCCACTTT
- TRBJ2-5 TRBV4-1 - CASSQLRRGETQYF TGCGCCAGCAGCCAATTGAGGCGAGGAGAGACCCAGTACTTC
TRBD1 TRBJ1-5 TRBV6-6 - CASSPQGAGQPQHF TGTGCCAGCAGTCCACAGGGGGCTGGGCAGCCCCAGCATTTT
- TRBJ2-7 TRBV6-6 - CASRHSYEQYF TGTGCCAGCCGACACTCCTACGAGCAGTACTTC
- TRBJ1-5 TRBV30 - CAWSRAWGGDQPQHF TGTGCCTGGAGTCGCGCGTGGGGGGGGGATCAGCCCCAGCATTTT
- TRBJ2-4 TRBV11-3 - CASSLVAKIAENIQYF TGTGCCAGCAGCTTAGTGGCGAAAATCGCCGAAAACATTCAGTACTTC
TRBD2 TRBJ2-4 TRBV18 - CASSPGLAGELLQYF TGTGCCAGCTCACCAGGGCTAGCGGGCGAACTTCTTCAGTACTTC
TRBD2 TRBJ2-1 TRBV29-1 - CSARRGSSYNEQFF TGCAGCGCTCGGCGGGGGAGCTCCTACAATGAGCAGTTCTTC
- TRBJ2-5 TRBV4-1 - CASSQGRGQTQYF TGCGCCAGCAGCCAAGGAAGGGGACAGACCCAGTACTTC
- TRBJ2-1 TRBV11-3 - CASSRNPPGSRKGNEQFF TGTGCCAGCAGCCGAAACCCTCCGGGGTCGCGCAAGGGAAATGAGCAGTTCTTC
- TRBJ2-7 TRBV4-1 once CASSLLPPGRDVARSYEQYF TGCGCCAGCAGCTTACTGCCTCCCGGGCGGGACGTGGCCCGCTCCTACGAGCAGTACTTC
- TRBJ1-2 TRBV19 - CASSIVRNYGYTF TGTGCCAGTAGTATAGTGCGTAACTATGGCTACACCTTC
- TRBJ1-1 TRBV28 - CASRGMGAPGTEAFF TGTGCCAGTAGAGGGATGGGGGCACCGGGCACTGAAGCTTTCTTT
TRBD1 TRBJ1-6 TRBV6-4 few CASSADRGRVSPLHF TGTGCCAGCAGTGCGGACAGGGGGCGAGTTTCACCCCTCCACTTT
- TRBJ2-2 TRBV18 - CASSPLPPRPNGLVGELFF TGTGCCAGCTCACCACTCCCCCCTAGGCCTAATGGCTTGGTGGGGGAGCTGTTTTTT
- TRBJ1-4 TRBV7-9 - CASSLTSGEEKLFF TGTGCCAGCAGCTTAACCAGTGGCGAGGAAAAACTGTTTTTT
TRBD1 TRBJ2-2 TRBV6-6 - CASSDRGLEHRGAVF TGTGCCAGCAGTGACAGGGGGCTGGAACACCGGGGAGCTGTTTTT
TRBD2 TRBJ2-5 TRBV15 - CATSRDLWASGIREQYF TGTGCCACCAGCAGAGATCTTTGGGCTAGCGGGATCCGGGAGCAGTACTTC
TRBD2 TRBJ2-3 TRBV27 - CASSSLAGVADTQYF TGTGCCAGCAGTTCTTTAGCGGGAGTGGCCGATACGCAGTATTTT
TRBD2 TRBJ2-7 TRBV7-3 - CASSLGLADSYEQYF TGTGCCAGCAGCTTAGGACTAGCGGACTCCTACGAGCAGTACTTC
TRBD2 TRBJ2-1 TRBV6-4 - CASSRLAGGQSSYNEQFF TGTGCCAGCAGTAGACTAGCGGGGGGGCAGAGCTCCTACAATGAGCAGTTCTTC
TRBD2 TRBJ2-1 TRBV6-1 - CASSAGGSSYNEQFF TGTGCCAGCAGTGCCGGGGGGTCCTCCTACAATGAGCAGTTCTTC
- TRBJ2-7 TRBV2 - CASSPGQLPYEQYF TGTGCCAGCAGTCCGGGACAATTACCCTACGAGCAGTACTTC
TRBD1 TRBJ1-1 TRBV7-2 once CASSRWTGAGTEAFF TGTGCCAGCAGCCGCTGGACAGGGGCGGGCACTGAAGCTTTCTTT
TRBD2 TRBJ2-3 TRBV7-9 - CASSLTLALAGGVDTQYF TGTGCCAGCAGCTTAACATTGGCGCTAGCGGGAGGTGTTGATACGCAGTATTTT
- TRBJ2-7 TRBV19 - CASSISIHSYEQYF TGTGCCAGTAGTATATCCATCCACTCCTACGAGCAGTACTTC
- TRBJ1-2 TRBV7-9 - CASSTGQRVDYGYTF TGTGCCAGCAGTACAGGACAGCGGGTAGACTATGGCTACACCTTC
- TRBJ1-2 TRBV6-6 - CASSYEGDGYTF TGTGCCAGCAGTTACGAGGGGGATGGCTACACCTTC
- TRBJ2-3 TRBV5-1 once CASSGAASSTDTQYF TGCGCCAGCAGCGGGGCTGCGTCTAGCACAGATACGCAGTATTTT